This is a list of T cell receptor beta chains from one sample in a study of OX40 agonist ivuxolimab in advanced cancers. Data came from immunoSEQ multiplex PCR; TCRdb stores just in-frame clones and leaves some out. The table lists roughly 83,000 clones, about 89% of them singletons. The specimen was CD4+ or CD8+ T cells sorted from blood, collected in a trial of the OX40 agonist ivuxolimab. All receptors come from an adult with an advanced solid tumor such as melanoma, head and neck, liver or kidney cancer. Both conserved end residues are part of each CDR3. Each record gives: V gene, clone size, D gene, J gene, CDR3 protein, CDR3 DNA. The D gene is left open where the match is weak. Only some rows state a clone size, as once, few, many or a class for expanded clones.

TRBV11-3	once	NA	TRBJ2-3	CASSSSGPTIWADTQYF	TGTGCCAGCAGCTCGAGCGGACCCACGATTTGGGCAGATACGCAGTATTTT
TRBV19	NA	NA	TRBJ2-1	CASSFTITNEQFF	TGTGCCAGTAGTTTTACAATAACAAATGAGCAGTTCTTC
TRBV27	NA	NA	TRBJ2-1	CASSLSSYNEQFF	TGTGCCAGCAGCCTAAGCTCCTACAATGAGCAGTTCTTC
TRBV25-1	once	NA	TRBJ1-1	CASRDRGGPGAFF	TGTGCCAGCAGGGACCGGGGGGGGCCGGGAGCTTTCTTT
TRBV28	once	NA	TRBJ1-3	CASSLFGQPGNTIYF	TGTGCCAGCAGTCTATTCGGACAGCCAGGAAACACCATATATTTT
TRBV27	NA	NA	TRBJ2-6	CASSLIWGRGLSGANVLTF	TGTGCCAGCAGTTTAATTTGGGGTAGGGGCCTCTCTGGGGCCAACGTCCTGACTTTC
TRBV28	NA	NA	TRBJ2-1	CASSFLGVSSYNEQFF	TGTGCCAGCAGTTTTTTGGGGGTCAGCTCCTACAATGAGCAGTTCTTC
TRBV10-3	NA	TRBD1	TRBJ1-2	CAIFDRGLNYGYTF	TGTGCCATTTTTGACAGGGGGCTTAACTATGGCTACACCTTC
TRBV9	NA	NA	TRBJ2-1	CARSPNEQFF	TGTGCCAGATCCCCCAATGAGCAGTTCTTC
TRBV28	NA	NA	TRBJ1-3	CASSLGGLGNTIYF	TGTGCCAGCAGTTTAGGGGGGTTGGGAAACACCATATATTTT
TRBV2	NA	NA	TRBJ2-5	CASLSRGGETQYF	TGTGCCAGCCTCTCGAGGGGTGGAGAGACCCAGTACTTC
TRBV4-2	NA	NA	TRBJ1-5	CASSQDSDQPQHF	TGTGCCAGCAGCCAAGACTCCGATCAGCCCCAGCATTTT
TRBV5-4	NA	NA	TRBJ2-3	CASSFGTDTQYF	TGTGCCAGCAGCTTCGGCACAGATACGCAGTATTTT
TRBV5-1	NA	TRBD1	TRBJ2-7	CASSFGQGVYEQYF	TGCGCCAGCAGCTTTGGACAGGGGGTTTACGAGCAGTACTTC
TRBV11-2	NA	NA	TRBJ1-2	CASSLGVFRYTF	TGTGCCAGCAGCTTGGGAGTATTTCGGTACACCTTC
TRBV27	NA	NA	TRBJ1-6	CASSLAGRASSPLHF	TGTGCCAGCAGTTTAGCAGGTAGGGCGAGTTCACCCCTCCACTTT
TRBV6-5	NA	NA	TRBJ1-5	CASSYSQESNQPQHF	TGTGCCAGCAGTTACTCCCAGGAGAGCAATCAGCCCCAGCATTTT
TRBV7-2	few	NA	TRBJ1-2	CATPTDFYGYTF	TGTGCCACCCCGACAGATTTCTATGGCTACACCTTC
TRBV28	NA	NA	TRBJ1-1	CASSFAIRGTEAFF	TGTGCCAGCAGTTTCGCTATAAGGGGTACTGAAGCTTTCTTT
TRBV11-2	NA	NA	TRBJ2-7	CASSLVGTDYEQYF	TGTGCCAGCAGCTTGGTGGGGACGGACTACGAGCAGTACTTC
TRBV28	NA	NA	TRBJ2-7	CASSLFGGVRSYEQYF	TGTGCCAGCAGTTTATTCGGGGGCGTTAGGAGCTACGAGCAGTACTTC
TRBV29-1	NA	TRBD2	TRBJ2-1	CSVEDRTSRNSYNEQFF	TGCAGCGTTGAAGATCGGACTAGTAGAAACTCCTACAATGAGCAGTTCTTC
TRBV4-3	once	TRBD2	TRBJ2-1	CASSQGTSGDTYNEQFF	TGCGCCAGCAGCCAAGGGACTAGCGGAGACACCTACAATGAGCAGTTCTTC
TRBV28	NA	NA	TRBJ2-7	CASSLAKSYEQYF	TGTGCCAGCAGTTTGGCCAAATCCTACGAGCAGTACTTC
TRBV30	NA	NA	TRBJ2-5	CAWEEETQYF	TGTGCCTGGGAGGAGGAGACCCAGTACTTC
TRBV12-5	NA	TRBD2	TRBJ2-2	CASGFGGSTGELFF	TGTGCTAGTGGTTTCGGGGGGTCCACCGGGGAGCTGTTTTTT
TRBV9	NA	TRBD2	TRBJ2-3	CASSATSGGWGTDTQYF	TGTGCCAGCAGCGCGACTAGCGGGGGCTGGGGCACAGATACGCAGTATTTT
TRBV13	NA	TRBD1	TRBJ1-1	CASSLAGGANTEAFF	TGTGCCAGCAGCTTAGCAGGGGGTGCGAACACTGAAGCTTTCTTT
TRBV10-3	NA	NA	TRBJ2-3	CAISDITRPDTQYF	TGTGCCATCAGTGACATCACTAGACCAGATACGCAGTATTTT
TRBV25-1	NA	NA	TRBJ1-5	CASSELGAQPQHF	TGTGCCAGCAGTGAACTTGGGGCTCAGCCCCAGCATTTT
TRBV4-3	NA	TRBD2	TRBJ2-5	CASSQGLTSGGFQETQYF	TGCGCCAGCAGCCAAGGTCTGACTAGCGGGGGATTCCAAGAGACCCAGTACTTC
TRBV19	NA	TRBD2	TRBJ2-2	CASSILAGVNGELFF	TGTGCCAGTAGTATTCTAGCGGGAGTCAATGGGGAGCTGTTTTTT
TRBV2	NA	NA	TRBJ1-5	CASSLTTKNQPQHF	TGTGCCAGCAGCCTAACAACGAAGAATCAGCCCCAGCATTTT
TRBV28	NA	TRBD2	TRBJ2-7	CASSLQGTILYEQYF	TGTGCCAGCAGTTTACAAGGGACTATCCTCTACGAGCAGTACTTC
TRBV28	NA	NA	TRBJ2-1	CASSLRGNEQFF	TGTGCCAGCAGTTTAAGGGGGAATGAGCAGTTCTTC
TRBV28	NA	NA	TRBJ2-2	CASKWSANTGELFF	TGTGCCAGCAAGTGGTCAGCGAACACCGGGGAGCTGTTTTTT
TRBV2	NA	NA	TRBJ2-2	CASTGERLRTGELFF	TGTGCCAGCACTGGGGAGAGGCTACGCACCGGGGAGCTGTTTTTT
TRBV4-1	NA	NA	TRBJ2-7	CASSQESGLAFSEQYF	TGCGCCAGCAGCCAAGAGTCAGGGCTAGCTTTCTCCGAGCAGTACTTC
TRBV30	NA	NA	TRBJ1-2	CACEGGPSLNYGYTF	TGTGCCTGCGAGGGGGGGCCCTCCTTAAACTATGGCTACACCTTC
TRBV7-6	NA	NA	TRBJ2-3	CASSLGLGSSLADTQYF	TGTGCCAGCAGCTTAGGATTGGGGTCTTCATTGGCTGATACGCAGTATTTT
TRBV4-1	few	NA	TRBJ1-2	CASSSDSVGYGYTF	TGCGCCAGCAGCTCTGACTCCGTGGGGTATGGCTACACCTTC
TRBV19	NA	NA	TRBJ1-3	CASSPVGNTIYF	TGTGCCAGCTCACCCGTGGGAAACACCATATATTTT
TRBV15	NA	TRBD2	TRBJ2-5	CATSKGPGTSYLLGVGPTQYF	TGTGCCACCAGTAAAGGACCCGGGACTAGTTATCTGCTTGGCGTGGGGCCGACCCAGTACTTC
TRBV13	NA	TRBD2	TRBJ2-2	CASSFWSGGPNTGELFF	TGTGCCAGCAGCTTCTGGAGCGGGGGGCCCAACACCGGGGAGCTGTTTTTT
TRBV4-1	NA	NA	TRBJ1-1	CASSPLLTGGGGPTNTEAFF	TGCGCCAGCAGCCCTTTGTTGACAGGTGGAGGTGGCCCAACCAACACTGAAGCTTTCTTT
TRBV30	NA	NA	TRBJ2-1	CAWGLSHEQFF	TGTGCCTGGGGTCTGAGCCATGAGCAGTTCTTC
TRBV2	NA	NA	TRBJ1-5	CASSVSEGYQPQHF	TGTGCCAGCAGTGTGTCGGAGGGGTATCAGCCCCAGCATTTT
TRBV28	NA	NA	TRBJ2-1	CASSLSEGGGQFF	TGTGCCAGCAGCCTAAGTGAGGGGGGGGGCCAGTTCTTC
TRBV27	NA	NA	TRBJ1-1	CASSPGYMNTEAFF	TGTGCCAGCAGTCCAGGTTACATGAACACTGAAGCTTTCTTT
TRBV19	NA	TRBD1	TRBJ2-7	CASSWQGAYEQYF	TGTGCCAGTAGTTGGCAGGGGGCTTACGAGCAGTACTTC
TRBV6-4	NA	NA	TRBJ1-2	CASSDALGGYTF	TGTGCCAGCAGTGACGCCCTCGGGGGCTACACCTTC
TRBV4-2	NA	TRBD2	TRBJ2-3	CASSQDPAGNTDTQYF	TGTGCCAGCAGCCAAGATCCAGCGGGGAACACAGATACGCAGTATTTT
TRBV6-5	NA	NA	TRBJ2-5	CASSSSKETQYF	TGTGCCAGCAGTTCGTCCAAAGAGACCCAGTACTTC
TRBV19	NA	NA	TRBJ1-3	CASSIRRDSGNTIYF	TGTGCCAGTAGTATAAGGAGGGACTCTGGAAACACCATATATTTT
TRBV4-3	NA	NA	TRBJ1-5	CASSVYRDSNQPQHF	TGCGCCAGCAGCGTTTACCGGGACAGCAATCAGCCCCAGCATTTT
TRBV20-1	NA	NA	TRBJ1-2	CTGAPRTF	TGCACCGGGGCACCACGCACCTTC
TRBV6-6	NA	TRBD1	TRBJ1-6	CASSYNQGAQSPLHF	TGTGCCAGCAGTTACAATCAGGGGGCCCAATCACCCCTCCACTTT
TRBV30	NA	NA	TRBJ1-1	CAWSEGTYTEAFF	TGTGCCTGGAGTGAGGGAACGTACACTGAAGCTTTCTTT
TRBV19	NA	TRBD2	TRBJ2-3	CASSILAGGDTQYF	TGTGCCAGTAGTATACTAGCGGGAGGAGATACGCAGTATTTT